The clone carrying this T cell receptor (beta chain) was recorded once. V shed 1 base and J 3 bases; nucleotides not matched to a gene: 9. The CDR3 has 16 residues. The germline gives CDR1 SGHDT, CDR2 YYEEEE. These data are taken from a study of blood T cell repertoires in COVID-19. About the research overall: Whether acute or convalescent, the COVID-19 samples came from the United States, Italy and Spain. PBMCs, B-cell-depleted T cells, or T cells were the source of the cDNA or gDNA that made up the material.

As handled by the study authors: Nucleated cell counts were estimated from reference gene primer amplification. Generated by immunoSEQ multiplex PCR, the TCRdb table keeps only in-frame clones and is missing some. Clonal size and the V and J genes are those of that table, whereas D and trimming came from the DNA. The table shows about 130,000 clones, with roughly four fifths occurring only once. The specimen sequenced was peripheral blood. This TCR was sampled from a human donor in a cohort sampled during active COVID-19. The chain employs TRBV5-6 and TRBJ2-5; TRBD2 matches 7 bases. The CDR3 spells CASSLLGGGGEETQYF. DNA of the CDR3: TGTGCCAGCAGCTTGTTGGGGGGGGGAGGGGAAGAGACCCAGTACTTC.